Sequencing of this TCR beta chain was carried out in a study of prognosis after radiotherapy for stage I lung cancer. The wider study: Newly diagnosed primary stage I lung tumors were present in approximately 15 patients, and oligometastatic NSCLC after surgical resection of the primary tumor was present in roughly 5 patients.

Ten or more counts support this clonotype. The study amplified the TCR beta CDR3 region from genomic DNA. This amplification was carried out by two rounds of multiplex PCR. For every TRBV and TRBJ gene, a specific primer was used in first-round PCR. TCRdb called the multiplex PCR reads again in MiXCR, with one record for every CDR3 protein. The sample records about 59,000 distinct CDR3 sequences, 26% being singletons. Per the germline V gene, CDR1 is MNHNS and CDR2 is SASEGT. This CDR3 has 14 amino acids. With 3 bases removed from V and 1 base from J, the gap between germline ends came to 9 bases. This chain joins TRBV6-1 and TRBJ1-1; D possibly corresponds to TRBD1 (5 bases). Source: PBMCs, taken before or after stereotactic body radiation therapy (not recorded which). The sequence was obtained from a donor over 45 with non-small cell lung cancer. Here the CDR3 DNA reads TGTGCCAGCAGTGAGCCCGGGGGGAACACTGAAGCTTTCTTT. Translating gives CASSEPGGNTEAFF.